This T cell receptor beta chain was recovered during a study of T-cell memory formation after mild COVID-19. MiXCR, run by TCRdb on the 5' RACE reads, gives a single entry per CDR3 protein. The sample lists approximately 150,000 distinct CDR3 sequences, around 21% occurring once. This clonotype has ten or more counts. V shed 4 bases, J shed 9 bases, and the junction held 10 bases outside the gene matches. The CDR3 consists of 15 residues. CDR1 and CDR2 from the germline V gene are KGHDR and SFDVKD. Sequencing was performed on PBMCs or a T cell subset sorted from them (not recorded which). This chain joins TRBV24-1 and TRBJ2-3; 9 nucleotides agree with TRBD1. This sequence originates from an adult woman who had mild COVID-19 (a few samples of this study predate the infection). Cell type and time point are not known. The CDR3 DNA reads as TGTGCCACCAGTGACCTGGGACAGGGCGAGGAGACGCAGTATTTT. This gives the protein CATSDLGQGEETQYF.